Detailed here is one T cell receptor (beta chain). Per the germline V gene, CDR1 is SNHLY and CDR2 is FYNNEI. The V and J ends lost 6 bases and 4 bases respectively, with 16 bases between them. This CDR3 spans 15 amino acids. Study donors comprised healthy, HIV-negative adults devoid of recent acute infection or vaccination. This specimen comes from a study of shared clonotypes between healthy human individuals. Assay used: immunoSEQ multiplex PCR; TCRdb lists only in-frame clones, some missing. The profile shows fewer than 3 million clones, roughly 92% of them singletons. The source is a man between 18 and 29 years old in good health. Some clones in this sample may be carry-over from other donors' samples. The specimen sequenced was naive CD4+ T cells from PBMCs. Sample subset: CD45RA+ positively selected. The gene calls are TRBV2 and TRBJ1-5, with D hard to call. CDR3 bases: TGTGCCAGCAGGAAAGACGGGAAATTAAATCAGCCCCAGCATTTT. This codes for CASRKDGKLNQPQHF.